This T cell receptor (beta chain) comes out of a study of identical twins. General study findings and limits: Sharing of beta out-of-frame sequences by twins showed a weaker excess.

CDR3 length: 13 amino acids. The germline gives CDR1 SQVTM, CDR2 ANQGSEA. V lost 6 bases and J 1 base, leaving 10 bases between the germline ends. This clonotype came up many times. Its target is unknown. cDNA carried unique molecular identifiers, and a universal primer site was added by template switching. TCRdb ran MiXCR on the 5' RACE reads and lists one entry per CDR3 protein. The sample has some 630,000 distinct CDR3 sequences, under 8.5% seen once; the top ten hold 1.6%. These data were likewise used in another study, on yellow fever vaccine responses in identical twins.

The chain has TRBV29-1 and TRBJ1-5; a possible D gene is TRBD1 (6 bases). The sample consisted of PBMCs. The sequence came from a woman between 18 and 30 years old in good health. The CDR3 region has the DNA TGCAGCGTACAGGGTTTAAGCAATCAGCCCCAGCATTTT. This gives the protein CSVQGLSNQPQHF.